Reported below is one T cell receptor beta chain. In the study's own analysis: Reference gene primer amplification in the assay estimated nucleated cell counts. The assay was immunoSEQ multiplex PCR, and TCRdb's table has in-frame clones only and misses some. V and J calls and clone size are those listed in that table; D and trimming were worked out from the DNA. The sample has roughly 300,000 clones, 70% to 85% seen once. The CDR3 has 15 residues. V lost 7 bases to trimming and J lost 0 bases; unmatched junction nucleotides: 4. From germline, CDR1 is LNHDA and CDR2 SQIVND (reference sequence). This sample was taken from a study of blood T cell repertoires in COVID-19. Background on the study: Acute and convalescent COVID-19 specimens originated in the United States, Italy and Spain.

Seattle cases were enrolled at active infection and followed longitudinally. The rearrangement joins TRBV19 to TRBJ2-1, with 9 bases fitting TRBD2. The receptor's source is a human donor with COVID-19, enrolled during active disease. The donor label of this sample is uncertain. Material: peripheral blood. CDR3 protein: CASNPREGSYNEQFF. CDR3 sequence (DNA): TGTGCCAGTAACCCGCGGGAGGGCTCCTACAATGAGCAGTTCTTC.